Sequencing of this T cell receptor (beta chain) was carried out in a study of breast tumors, draining lymph nodes, adjacent tissues. General study results and limits: Tumors had less TCR diversity than lymph nodes, more than nontumor tissue. Compared with basal-like, luminal-like tumors shared significantly more repertoire with nontumor tissue.

TCRdb reprocessed the multiplex PCR reads via MiXCR and lists one record per CDR3 protein. The data hold about 15,000 distinct CDR3 sequences, with around three fifths observed a single time. The CDR3 runs 14 residues. Germline V gene sequence: CDR1 DFQATT, CDR2 SNEGSKA (reference sequence). V was clipped by 5 bases and J by 8 bases; unmatched bases: 15. Regarding this clonotype: Its antigen remains unknown.

The rearrangement links TRBV20-1 to TRBJ2-7; 7 nucleotides agree with TRBD1. Sequenced: tumor-adjacent breast tissue. This TCR derives from a female donor with breast cancer. Some clones in this sample may be carry-over from other donors' samples. CDR3 sequence reads: CSAQQGTEQPQQYF. In DNA, the CDR3 is TGCAGTGCTCAACAGGGGACGGAGCAGCCCCAGCAGTACTTC.